This T cell receptor beta chain comes out of a study of beta chain features in type 1 diabetes. Study summary: Sorted cells numbering 107,917,701 were examined across all samples.

One heparinised draw of blood, averaging roughly 0.12 L, came from each donor. Cells sorted by CD45RO/CCR7/CD25/CD127/CD95/CD27 comprised CD4+ naive, central memory, regulatory and stem cell-like memory cells. Sequenced material consisted of expressed TCRB transcripts (all of the isolated RNA was reverse transcribed). Repertoires were generated with immunoSEQ multiplex PCR, while TCRdb's copy carries only in-frame clones and drops some. The sample records about 240,000 clones, 25% to 35% being singletons. Germline V lookup: CDR1 MNHNS, CDR2 SASEGT. The germline V and J ends were trimmed by 6 bases and 2 bases, with 10 bases remaining between them. This CDR3 is built from 14 residues.

The TCR originated in a man in his thirties or forties in good health. The sequenced sample consisted of central memory CD4+ T cells from blood. This rearrangement joins TRBV6-1 to TRBJ2-2; D call uncertain. Here the CDR3 reads CASSPTRNTGELFF. CDR3 nucleotides: TGTGCCAGCAGCCCTACACGCAACACCGGGGAGCTGTTTTTT.